These 15 T cell receptor beta chains were sequenced from one sample in a study of chemoradiotherapy in HPV16-positive cancers. The method was immunoSEQ multiplex PCR; TCRdb's version includes in-frame clones alone and lacks a portion of them. The sample comprises approximately 11,000 clones, roughly 88% of which are singletons, and 2.5% rests with the top ten. The sample consisted of blood, taken from a patient who underwent chemoradiotherapy. Receptors were obtained from a human donor with HPV-associated anogenital cancer.

The V call is TRBV30, the J call TRBJ1-5; TRBD1 might be the D (6 bases). CDR3 length: 15 amino acids. Between the trimmed V and J ends, which lost 2 bases and 3 bases, there was a span of 14 bases. Per germline, CDR1 GTSNPN and CDR2 SVGIG (reference sequence). CDR3 bases: TGTGCCTGGAGTCCCTACAGGGAGGACAATCAGCCCCAGCATTTT. Translated, it gives CAWSPYREDNQPQHF.

This clone was counted once. The genes are TRBV2 and TRBJ2-2, with 9 bases lining up with TRBD2. V trimming: 4 bases; J trimming: 7 bases; junction bases outside the gene matches: 10. This CDR3 is built from 16 residues. Germline V gene sequence: CDR1 SNHLY, CDR2 FYNNEI. CDR3 sequence: CASSVWIAGEDGELFF. CDR3 in DNA: TGTGCCAGCAGTGTGTGGATAGCGGGGGAGGACGGGGAGCTGTTTTTT.

The V and J genes are TRBV6-4 and TRBJ1-6; no reliable D call. Trimming left V 3 bases short and J 8 bases short, with 8 bases between. Per germline, CDR1 MRHNA and CDR2 SNTAGT. CDR3 length: 13 amino acids. The CDR3 sequence: CASSEAWDSPLHF. The CDR3 DNA reads TGTGCCAGCAGTGAAGCTTGGGATTCACCCCTCCACTTT.

The rearrangement uses TRBV5-4 and TRBJ1-1; D is unresolved. The germline gives CDR1 SGHNT, CDR2 YYREEE (reference sequence). Trimming shortened V by 1 base and J by 0 bases, and 7 bases separated the two germline ends. The CDR3 contains 14 residues. CDR3 region: CASSLPSVNTEAFF. The CDR3 coding sequence is TGTGCCAGCAGCTTGCCCAGCGTGAACACTGAAGCTTTCTTT. Full variable domain (missing parts from reference TRBV5-4 and TRBJ1-1): ETGVTQSPTHLIKTRGQQVTLRCSSQSGHNTVSWYQQALGQGPQFIFQYYREEENGRGNFPPRFSGLQFPNYSSELNVNALELDDSALYLCASSLPSVNTEAFFGQGTRLTVV.

V usage is TRBV6-1 and J usage is TRBJ2-1; no clear D gene. The CDR3 extends over 13 amino acids. From germline, CDR1 is MNHNS and CDR2 SASEGT. Deletions cut 4 bases from V and 4 bases from J, with 8 bases between. The CDR3 nucleotides are TGTGCCAGCAGTGGGCCTGGTTACAATGAGCAGTTCTTC. Encoded protein: CASSGPGYNEQFF.

The J gene is TRBJ2-1, the V gene TRBV7-2, with 13 nucleotides matching TRBD2. The length of the CDR3 is 18 residues. V trimming: 0 bases; J trimming: 3 bases; junction bases outside the gene matches: 5. Germline lookup yields CDR1 SGHTA and CDR2 FQGNSA. In DNA, the CDR3 is TGTGCCAGCAGCTTAGCGCCCGGGACTAGCGGGGTCTACAATGAGCAGTTCTTC. This encodes CASSLAPGTSGVYNEQFF.

CDR3: CASSPVISGANVLTF. Here the CDR3 DNA reads TGTGCCAGCAGCCCCGTTATTTCTGGGGCCAACGTCCTGACTTTC. This chain joins TRBV7-9 and TRBJ2-6, with D hard to call. The germline V gene encodes CDR1 SEHNR and CDR2 FQNEAQ (reference sequence). Deletions cut 5 bases from V and 1 base from J, with 9 bases between. The CDR3 totals 15 residues.

V and J are TRBV28 and TRBJ1-5; 8 nucleotides align to TRBD1. From germline, CDR1 is MDHEN and CDR2 SYDVKM. The CDR3 has 16 amino acids. Unmatched junction bases numbered 13, after V lost 5 bases and J lost 7 bases. The CDR3 spells CASSAPGRGRGQPQHF. CDR3 sequence (DNA): TGTGCCAGCAGTGCCCCGGGCAGGGGGCGCGGGCAGCCCCAGCATTTT. Drawing the rest from reference TRBV28 and TRBJ1-5, the complete variable domain is DVKVTQSSRYLVKRTGEKVFLECVQDMDHENMFWYRQDPGLGLRLIYFSYDVKMKEKGDIPEGYSVSREKKERFSLILESASTNQTSMYLCASSAPGRGRGQPQHFGDGTRLSIL.

This clone appeared a single time. This chain joins TRBV29-1 and TRBJ1-3; D remains ambiguous. Per the germline V gene, CDR1 is SQVTM and CDR2 is ANQGSEA. This CDR3 has 13 amino acids. The V end was cut by 6 bases, the J end by 0 bases, with 9 bases between. CDR3 nucleotides: TGCAGCGTGCCGGCGTACTCTGGAAACACCATATATTTT. Translating gives CSVPAYSGNTIYF.

This chain connects TRBV19 to TRBJ1-5; TRBD1 might be the D (6 bases). In germline, CDR1 is LNHDA, CDR2 SQIVND (reference sequence). Trimming removed 5 bases from V and 7 bases from J, with 15 bases in between. The CDR3 loop spans 14 amino acids. The CDR3 DNA reads TGTGCCAGTAGTGTCGATGGGGGGGGCCAGCCCCAGCATTTT. Protein product: CASSVDGGGQPQHF.

The chain couples TRBV7-2 to TRBJ2-3; 8 bases map to TRBD2. The CDR3 has 19 residues. Trimming cost V 3 bases and J 7 bases; bases outside gene matches: 21. From germline, CDR1 is SGHTA and CDR2 FQGNSA. The CDR3 nucleotides read TGTGCCAGCAGCTTTTGGGTGTTGCGGGGGGCGAGTGATTCGAATACGCAGTATTTT. Residues: CASSFWVLRGASDSNTQYF.

The genes are TRBV7-2 and TRBJ1-1, with a possible D match to TRBD1 (5 bases). The V and J ends lost 4 bases and 1 base respectively, with 10 bases between them. Per the germline V gene, CDR1 is SGHTA and CDR2 is FQGNSA. The CDR3 runs 14 residues. The CDR3 spells CASSSLRGNTEAFF. The CDR3 region has the DNA TGTGCCAGCAGCTCCCTAAGGGGGAACACTGAAGCTTTCTTT.

This chain joins TRBV7-9 and TRBJ1-4, with D perhaps TRBD1 (6 bases). The germline V and J ends were trimmed by 5 bases and 5 bases, with 12 bases remaining between them. CDR1 is SEHNR and CDR2 is FQNEAQ in the germline V gene (reference sequence). The length of the CDR3 is 14 residues. CDR3 in amino acids: CASSLNQGNEKLFF. The DNA for the CDR3 is TGTGCCAGCAGCCTAAATCAGGGGAATGAAAAACTGTTTTTT.

This rearrangement joins TRBV28 to TRBJ1-2, with TRBD1 matching over 7 bases. The length of the CDR3 is 12 residues. With 9 bases clipped from V and 4 bases from J, the junction kept 5 bases outside the gene matches. Germline lookup yields CDR1 MDHEN and CDR2 SYDVKM. CDR3: CASLGTAYGYTF. CDR3 nucleotide sequence: TGTGCCAGTCTAGGGACAGCCTATGGCTACACCTTC.

The chain has TRBV5-1 and TRBJ2-5; 9 bases are a match to TRBD2. V dropped 5 bases and J dropped 3; count of bases not matched to a gene: 5. CDR3 length: 14 amino acids. Germline CDR1 and CDR2: SGHRS and YFSETQ. The CDR3 sequence: CASREAGGKETQYF. The DNA for the CDR3 is TGCGCCAGCAGGGAAGCGGGAGGAAAAGAGACCCAGTACTTC. Filled out from reference TRBV5-1 and TRBJ2-5, the complete variable domain reads KAGVTQTPRYLIKTRGQQVTLSCSPISGHRSVSWYQQTPGQGLQFLFEYFSETQRNKGNFPGRFSGRQFSNSRSEMNVSTLELGDSALYLCASREAGGKETQYFGPGTRLLVL.